The text below deals with one T cell receptor beta chain. Everyone who took part was roughly 18 to 89 years old, and they came from about two dozen US areas. Each participant's cohort was designated according to participant-reported clinical history. Before they entered the study, exposed participants had met a COVID-19 case within 2 weeks. The data were obtained in a study of blood T cell repertoires in COVID-19. Study details: Nucleic acid was either cDNA or gDNA, and it came from T cells, B-cell-depleted T cells, or PBMCs.

Germline V gene sequence: CDR1 SGHNT, CDR2 YENEEA. The CDR3 consists of 15 residues. Trimming left V 6 bases short and J 2 bases short, with 16 bases between. Only in-frame clones appear in the TCRdb table, and some are missing; sequencing was by immunoSEQ multiplex PCR. Of more than 300,000 clones listed, 90% to 95% were seen once; the top ten hold 3% to 5%. V usage is TRBV11-3 and J usage is TRBJ1-1; D is unclear. The source of this sequence is a young woman who had been exposed to COVID-19. Sequenced sample: PBMCs or T cells enriched from blood (not recorded which). The CDR3 loop is CASSLSHGLNTEAFF. The CDR3 nucleotides read TGTGCCAGCAGTCTCTCCCATGGACTAAACACTGAAGCTTTCTTT.